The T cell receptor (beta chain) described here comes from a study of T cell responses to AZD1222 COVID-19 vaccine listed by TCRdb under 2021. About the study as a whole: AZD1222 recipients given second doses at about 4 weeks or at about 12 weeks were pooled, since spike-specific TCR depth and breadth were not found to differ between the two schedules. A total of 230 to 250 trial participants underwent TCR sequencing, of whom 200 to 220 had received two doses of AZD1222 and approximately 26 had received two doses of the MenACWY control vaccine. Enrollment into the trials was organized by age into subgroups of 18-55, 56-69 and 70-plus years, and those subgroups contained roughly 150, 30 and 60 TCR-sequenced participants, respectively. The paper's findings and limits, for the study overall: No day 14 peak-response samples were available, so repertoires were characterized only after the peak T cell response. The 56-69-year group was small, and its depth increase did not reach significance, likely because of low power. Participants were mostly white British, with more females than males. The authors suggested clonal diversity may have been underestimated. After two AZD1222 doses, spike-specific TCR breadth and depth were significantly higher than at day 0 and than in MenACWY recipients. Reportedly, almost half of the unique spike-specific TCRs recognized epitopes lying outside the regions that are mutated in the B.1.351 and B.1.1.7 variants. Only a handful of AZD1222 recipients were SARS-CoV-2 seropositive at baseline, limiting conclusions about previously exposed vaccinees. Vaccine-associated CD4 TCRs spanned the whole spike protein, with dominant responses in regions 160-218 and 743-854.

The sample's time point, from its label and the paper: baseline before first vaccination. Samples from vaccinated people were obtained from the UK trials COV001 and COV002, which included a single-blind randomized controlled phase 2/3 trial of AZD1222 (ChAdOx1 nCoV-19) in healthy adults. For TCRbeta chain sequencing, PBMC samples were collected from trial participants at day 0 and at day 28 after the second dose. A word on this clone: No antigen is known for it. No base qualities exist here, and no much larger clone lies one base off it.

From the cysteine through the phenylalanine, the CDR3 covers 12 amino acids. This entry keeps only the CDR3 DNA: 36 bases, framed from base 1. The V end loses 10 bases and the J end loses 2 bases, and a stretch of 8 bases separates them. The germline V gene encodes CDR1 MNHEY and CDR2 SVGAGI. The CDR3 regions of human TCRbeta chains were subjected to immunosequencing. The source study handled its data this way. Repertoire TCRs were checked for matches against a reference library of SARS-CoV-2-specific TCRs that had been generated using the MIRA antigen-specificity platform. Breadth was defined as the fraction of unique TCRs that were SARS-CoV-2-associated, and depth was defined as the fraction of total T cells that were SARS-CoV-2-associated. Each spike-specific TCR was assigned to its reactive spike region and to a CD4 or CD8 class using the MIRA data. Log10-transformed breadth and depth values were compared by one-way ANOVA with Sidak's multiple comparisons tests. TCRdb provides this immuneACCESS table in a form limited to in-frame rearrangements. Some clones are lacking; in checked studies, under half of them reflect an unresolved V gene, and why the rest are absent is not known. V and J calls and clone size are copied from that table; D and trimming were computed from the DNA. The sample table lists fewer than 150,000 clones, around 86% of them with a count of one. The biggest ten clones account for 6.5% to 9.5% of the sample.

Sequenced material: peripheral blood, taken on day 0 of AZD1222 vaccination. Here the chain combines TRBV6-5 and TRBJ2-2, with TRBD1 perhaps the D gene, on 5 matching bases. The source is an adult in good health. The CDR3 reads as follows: CAIQGNTGELFF. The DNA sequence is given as TGTGCCATCCAGGGAAACACCGGGGAGCTGTTTTTT.